Listed here is a single T cell receptor beta chain. The data stem from a study of OX40 agonist ivuxolimab in advanced cancers. V lost 8 bases to trimming and J lost 3 bases, with 13 bases between them. Germline CDR1 MDHEN, CDR2 SYDVKM. This CDR3 contains 14 residues. Autoimmune disease history or systemic immunosuppression disqualified patients. The protocol was immunoSEQ multiplex PCR, while the TCRdb copy is restricted to in-frame clones and leaves out a portion. The table shows 130,000 or so clones, with around 93% occurring only once. The sequencing used CD4+ or CD8+ T cells sorted from blood, collected in a trial of the OX40 agonist ivuxolimab. The chain couples TRBV28 to TRBJ1-4, with D possibly being TRBD1 (6 bases). This clonotype was sampled from an adult with an advanced solid tumor such as melanoma, head and neck, liver or kidney cancer. The CDR3 DNA reads TGTGCCAGCCGCAAAGGGGGAGCTAATGAAAAACTGTTTTTT. It codes for CASRKGGANEKLFF. Looking up the rest from reference TRBV28 and TRBJ1-4 gives the full variable domain: DVKVTQSSRYLVKRTGEKVFLECVQDMDHENMFWYRQDPGLGLRLIYFSYDVKMKEKGDIPEGYSVSREKKERFSLILESASTNQTSMYLCASRKGGANEKLFFGSGTQLSVL.